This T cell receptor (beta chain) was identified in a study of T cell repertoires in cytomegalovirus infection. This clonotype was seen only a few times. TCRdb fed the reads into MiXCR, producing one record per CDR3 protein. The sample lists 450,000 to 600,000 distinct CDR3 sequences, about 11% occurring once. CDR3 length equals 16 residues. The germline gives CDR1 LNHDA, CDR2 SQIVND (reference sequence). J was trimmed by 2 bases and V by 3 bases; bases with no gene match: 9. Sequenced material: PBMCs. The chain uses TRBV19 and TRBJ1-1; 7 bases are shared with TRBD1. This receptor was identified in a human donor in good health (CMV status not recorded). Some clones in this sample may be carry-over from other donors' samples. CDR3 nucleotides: TGTGCCAGTAGTATGGGGTATCGAGGGGGCAACACTGAAGCTTTCTTT. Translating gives CASSMGYRGGNTEAFF.